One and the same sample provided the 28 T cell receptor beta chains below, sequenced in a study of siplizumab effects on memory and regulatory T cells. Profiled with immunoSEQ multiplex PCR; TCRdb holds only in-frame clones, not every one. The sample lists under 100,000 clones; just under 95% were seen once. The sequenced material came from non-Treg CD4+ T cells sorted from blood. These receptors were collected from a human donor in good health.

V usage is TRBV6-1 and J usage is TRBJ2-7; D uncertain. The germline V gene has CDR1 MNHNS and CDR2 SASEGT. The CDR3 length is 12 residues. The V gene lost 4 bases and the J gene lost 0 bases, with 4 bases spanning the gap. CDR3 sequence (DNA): TGTGCCAGCAGTGTTAGCTCCTACGAGCAGTACTTC. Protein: CASSVSSYEQYF.

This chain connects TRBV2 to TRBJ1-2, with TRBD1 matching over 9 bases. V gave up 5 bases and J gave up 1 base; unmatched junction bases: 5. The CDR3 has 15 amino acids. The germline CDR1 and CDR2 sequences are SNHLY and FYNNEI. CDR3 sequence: CASSWTGDHNYGYTF. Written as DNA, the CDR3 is TGTGCCAGCAGTTGGACAGGGGACCATAACTATGGCTACACCTTC. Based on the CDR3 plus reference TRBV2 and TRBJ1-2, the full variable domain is EPEVTQTPSHQVTQMGQEVILRCVPISNHLYFYWYRQILGQKVEFLVSFYNNEISEKSEIFDDQFSVERPDGSNFTLKIRSTKLEDSAMYFCASSWTGDHNYGYTFGSGTRLTVV.

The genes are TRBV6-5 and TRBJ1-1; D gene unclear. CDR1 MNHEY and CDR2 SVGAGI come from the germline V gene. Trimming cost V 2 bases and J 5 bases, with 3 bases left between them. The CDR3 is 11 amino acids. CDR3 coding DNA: TGTGCCAGCAGTTACCTAACTGAAGCTTTCTTT. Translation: CASSYLTEAFF.

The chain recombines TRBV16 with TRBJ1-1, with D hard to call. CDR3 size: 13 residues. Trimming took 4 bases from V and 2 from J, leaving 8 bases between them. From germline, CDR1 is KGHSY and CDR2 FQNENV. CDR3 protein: CASSRTFNTEAFF. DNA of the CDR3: TGTGCCAGCAGCCGCACATTTAACACTGAAGCTTTCTTT. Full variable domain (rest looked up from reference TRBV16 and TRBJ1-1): GEEVAQTPKHLVRGEGQKAKLYCAPIKGHSYVFWYQQVLKNEFKFLISFQNENVFDETGMPKERFSAKCLPNSPCSLEIQATKLEDSAVYFCASSRTFNTEAFFGQGTRLTVV.

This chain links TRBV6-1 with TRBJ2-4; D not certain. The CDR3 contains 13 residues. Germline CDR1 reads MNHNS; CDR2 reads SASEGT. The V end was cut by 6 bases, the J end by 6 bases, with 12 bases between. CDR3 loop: CASRVDPRNIQYF. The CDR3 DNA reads TGTGCCAGCAGGGTGGACCCCAGAAACATTCAGTACTTC.

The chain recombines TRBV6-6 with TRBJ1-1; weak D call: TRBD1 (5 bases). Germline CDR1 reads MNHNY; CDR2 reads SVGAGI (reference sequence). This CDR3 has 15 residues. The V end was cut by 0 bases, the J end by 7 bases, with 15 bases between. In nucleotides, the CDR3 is TGTGCCAGCAGTTACTCTCATACAGGAACCTATGAAGCTTTCTTT. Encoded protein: CASSYSHTGTYEAFF.

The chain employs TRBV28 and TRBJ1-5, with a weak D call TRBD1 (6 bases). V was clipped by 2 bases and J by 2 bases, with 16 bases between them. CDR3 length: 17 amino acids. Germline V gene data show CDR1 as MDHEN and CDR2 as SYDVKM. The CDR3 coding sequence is TGTGCCAGCAGTTTAGGGGGCCAGGGTTTTCGCAATCAGCCCCAGCATTTT. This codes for CASSLGGQGFRNQPQHF.

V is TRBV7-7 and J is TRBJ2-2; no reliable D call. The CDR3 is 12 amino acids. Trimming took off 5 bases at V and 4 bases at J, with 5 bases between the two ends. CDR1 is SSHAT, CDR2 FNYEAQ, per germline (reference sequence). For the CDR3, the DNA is TGTGCCAGCAGCCATCTCACCGGGGAGCTGTTTTTT. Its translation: CASSHLTGELFF.

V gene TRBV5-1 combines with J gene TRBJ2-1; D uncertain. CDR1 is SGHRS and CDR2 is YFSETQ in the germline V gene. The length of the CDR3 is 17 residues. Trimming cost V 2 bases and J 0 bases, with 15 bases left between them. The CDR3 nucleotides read TGCGCCAGCAGCTTTGGGAAGTCTAGTGTCTCCTACAATGAGCAGTTCTTC. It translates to CASSFGKSSVSYNEQFF.

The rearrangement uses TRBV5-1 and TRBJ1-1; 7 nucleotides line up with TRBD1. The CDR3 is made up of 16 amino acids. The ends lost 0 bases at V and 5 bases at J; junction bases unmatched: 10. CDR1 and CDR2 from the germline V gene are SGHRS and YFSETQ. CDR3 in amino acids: CASSLVEVAGGTEAFF. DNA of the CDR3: TGCGCCAGCAGCTTGGTTGAGGTCGCAGGGGGGACTGAAGCTTTCTTT.

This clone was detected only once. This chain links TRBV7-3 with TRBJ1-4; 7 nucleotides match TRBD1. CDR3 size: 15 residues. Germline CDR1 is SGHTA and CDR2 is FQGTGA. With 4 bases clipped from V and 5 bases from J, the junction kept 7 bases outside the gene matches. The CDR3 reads CASSSGTAKNEKLFF. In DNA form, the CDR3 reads TGTGCCAGCAGCTCTGGGACAGCTAAAAATGAAAAACTGTTTTTT.

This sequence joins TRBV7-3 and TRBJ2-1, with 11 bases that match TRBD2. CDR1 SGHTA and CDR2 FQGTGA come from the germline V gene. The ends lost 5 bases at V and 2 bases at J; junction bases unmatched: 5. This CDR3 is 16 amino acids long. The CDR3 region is CASSQRLAGTYNEQFF. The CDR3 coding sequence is TGTGCCAGCAGCCAACGACTAGCGGGGACCTACAATGAGCAGTTCTTC.

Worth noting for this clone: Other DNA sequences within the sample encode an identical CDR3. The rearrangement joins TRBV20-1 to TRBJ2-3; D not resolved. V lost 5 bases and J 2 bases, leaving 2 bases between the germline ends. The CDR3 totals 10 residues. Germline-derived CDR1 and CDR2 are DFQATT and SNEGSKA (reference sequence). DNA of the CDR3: TGCAGTGCTTCCACAGATACGCAGTATTTT. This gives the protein CSASTDTQYF.

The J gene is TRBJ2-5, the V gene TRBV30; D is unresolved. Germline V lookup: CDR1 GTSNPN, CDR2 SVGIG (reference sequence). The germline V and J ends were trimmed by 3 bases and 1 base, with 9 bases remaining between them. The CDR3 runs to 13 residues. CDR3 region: CAWSDYRQETQYF. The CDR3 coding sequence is TGTGCCTGGAGCGATTACCGCCAAGAGACCCAGTACTTC.

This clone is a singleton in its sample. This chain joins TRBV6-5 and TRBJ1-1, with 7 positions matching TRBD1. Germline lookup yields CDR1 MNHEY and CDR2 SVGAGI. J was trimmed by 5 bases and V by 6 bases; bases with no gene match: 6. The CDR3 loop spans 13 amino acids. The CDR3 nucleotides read TGTGCCAGCAGGGGACAGCGAAGTACTGAAGCTTTCTTT. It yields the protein CASRGQRSTEAFF.

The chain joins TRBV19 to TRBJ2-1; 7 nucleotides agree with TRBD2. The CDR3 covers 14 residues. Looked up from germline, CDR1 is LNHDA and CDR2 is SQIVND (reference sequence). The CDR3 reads CAVGPAGSYNEQFF. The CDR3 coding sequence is TGTGCGGTAGGACCAGCGGGATCCTACAATGAGCAGTTCTTC.

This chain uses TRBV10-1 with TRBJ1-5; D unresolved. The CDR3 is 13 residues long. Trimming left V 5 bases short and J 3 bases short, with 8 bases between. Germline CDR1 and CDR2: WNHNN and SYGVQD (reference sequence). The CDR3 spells CASSRGHNQPQHF. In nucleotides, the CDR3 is TGCGCCAGCAGTCGCGGCCACAATCAGCCCCAGCATTTT.

The CDR3 bases are TGTGCCAGCAGTTTTGGGGGCGCGAGCAATCAGCCCCAGCATTTT. Its translation is CASSFGGASNQPQHF. This chain links TRBV28 with TRBJ1-5; possibly TRBD1 for D (6 bases). Germline V gives CDR1 MDHEN, CDR2 SYDVKM. CDR3 length equals 15 residues. The V gene lost 3 bases and the J gene lost 1 base, with 10 bases spanning the gap.

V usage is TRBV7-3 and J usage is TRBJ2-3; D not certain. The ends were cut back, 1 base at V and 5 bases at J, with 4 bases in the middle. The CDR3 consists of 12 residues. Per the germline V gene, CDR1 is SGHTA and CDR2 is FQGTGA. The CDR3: CASSLSGDTQYF. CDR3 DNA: TGTGCCAGCAGCTTAAGTGGAGATACGCAGTATTTT.

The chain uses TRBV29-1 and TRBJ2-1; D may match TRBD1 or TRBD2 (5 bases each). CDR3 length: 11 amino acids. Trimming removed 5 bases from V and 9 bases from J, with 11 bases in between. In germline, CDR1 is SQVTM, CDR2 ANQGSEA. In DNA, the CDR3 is TGCAGCGTTCAGCGAGGGGCTGAGCAGTTCTTC. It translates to CSVQRGAEQFF.

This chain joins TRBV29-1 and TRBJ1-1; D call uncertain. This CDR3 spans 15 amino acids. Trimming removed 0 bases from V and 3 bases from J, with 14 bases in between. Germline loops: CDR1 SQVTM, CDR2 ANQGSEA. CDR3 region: CSVEDLAGSDTEAFF. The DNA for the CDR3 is TGCAGCGTTGAAGATCTAGCAGGATCTGACACTGAAGCTTTCTTT.

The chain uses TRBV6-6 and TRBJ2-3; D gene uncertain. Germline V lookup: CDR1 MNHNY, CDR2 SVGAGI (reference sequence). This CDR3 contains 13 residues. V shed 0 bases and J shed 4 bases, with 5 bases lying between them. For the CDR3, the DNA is TGTGCCAGCAGTTACTCGCGCCCAGATACGCAGTATTTT. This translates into CASSYSRPDTQYF.

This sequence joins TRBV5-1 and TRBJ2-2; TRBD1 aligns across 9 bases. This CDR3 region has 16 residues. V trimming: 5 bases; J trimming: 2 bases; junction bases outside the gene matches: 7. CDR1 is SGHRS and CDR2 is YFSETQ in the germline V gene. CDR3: CASRRQGDTNTGELFF. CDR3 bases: TGCGCCAGCAGAAGACAGGGGGACACTAACACCGGGGAGCTGTTTTTT.

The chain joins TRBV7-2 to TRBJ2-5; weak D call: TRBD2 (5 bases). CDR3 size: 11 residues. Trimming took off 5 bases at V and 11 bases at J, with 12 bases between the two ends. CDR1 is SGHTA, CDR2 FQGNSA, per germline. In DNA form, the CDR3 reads TGTGCCAGCAGCACCACGCGGGTGCAGTACTTC. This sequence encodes CASSTTRVQYF.

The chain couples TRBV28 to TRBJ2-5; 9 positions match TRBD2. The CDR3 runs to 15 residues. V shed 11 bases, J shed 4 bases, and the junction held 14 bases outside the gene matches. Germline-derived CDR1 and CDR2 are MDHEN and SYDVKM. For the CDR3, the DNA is TGTGCCGTGCTTCGACTAGCGGCGGCCCGAGAGACCCAGTACTTC. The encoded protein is CAVLRLAAARETQYF. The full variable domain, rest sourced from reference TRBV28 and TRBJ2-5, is DVKVTQSSRYLVKRTGEKVFLECVQDMDHENMFWYRQDPGLGLRLIYFSYDVKMKEKGDIPEGYSVSREKKERFSLILESASTNQTSMYLCAVLRLAAARETQYFGPGTRLLVL.

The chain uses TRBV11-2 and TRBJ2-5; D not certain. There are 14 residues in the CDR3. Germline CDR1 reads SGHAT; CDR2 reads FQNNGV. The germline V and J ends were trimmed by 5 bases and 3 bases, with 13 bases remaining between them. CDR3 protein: CASSPVPVKETQYF. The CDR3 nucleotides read TGTGCCAGCAGCCCCGTCCCGGTTAAAGAGACCCAGTACTTC.

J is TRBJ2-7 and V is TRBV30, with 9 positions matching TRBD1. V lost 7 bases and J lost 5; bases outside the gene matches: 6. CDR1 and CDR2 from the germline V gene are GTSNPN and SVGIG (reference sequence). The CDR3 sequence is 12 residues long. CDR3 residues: CASGTGPHEQYF. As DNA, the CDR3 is TGTGCCTCCGGGACAGGGCCCCACGAGCAGTACTTC.

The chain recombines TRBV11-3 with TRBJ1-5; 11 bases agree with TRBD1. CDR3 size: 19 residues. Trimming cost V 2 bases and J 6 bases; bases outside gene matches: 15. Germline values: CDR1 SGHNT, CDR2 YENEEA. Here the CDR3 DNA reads TGTGCCAGCAGCTTAATTTGCCATTGGGACAGGGGGTTAAGTCAGCCCCAGCATTTT. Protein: CASSLICHWDRGLSQPQHF.